The 32 T cell receptor beta chains presented below share a single source sample, sequenced in a study of cytomegalovirus exposure and HLA in healthy donors. Assay used: immunoSEQ multiplex PCR; TCRdb lists only in-frame clones, some missing. The table includes under 75,000 clones, around four fifths detected once. Sample: PBMCs. Receptors originate from a man in his thirties or forties in good health and CMV-seronegative.

A single count supports this clone. The chain recombines TRBV29-1 with TRBJ2-3; D is perhaps TRBD2 (6 bases). The V gene lost 0 bases and the J gene lost 4 bases, with 20 bases spanning the gap. In germline, CDR1 is SQVTM, CDR2 ANQGSEA. The CDR3 is 17 residues long. The CDR3 is CSVEDWTRGIAADTQYF. CDR3 nucleotides: TGCAGCGTTGAAGATTGGACCCGGGGGATAGCGGCAGATACGCAGTATTTT.

V usage is TRBV5-1 and J usage is TRBJ1-1; 7 nucleotides line up with TRBD1. With V trimmed by 5 bases and J by 0 bases, 4 bases remained unmatched. Germline V CDR1 and CDR2: SGHRS, YFSETQ. CDR3 length: 14 amino acids. The CDR3 DNA follows: TGCGCCAGCAGGACGACAGGGATGAACACTGAAGCTTTCTTT. The encoded protein is CASRTTGMNTEAFF.

The V gene is TRBV23-1, the J gene TRBJ1-1; D is unclear. TRBV23-1 is designated an ORF whose function remains uncertain. Trimming pared 2 bases from V and 0 bases from J, leaving 13 bases between. This CDR3 comprises 16 residues. The CDR3 protein is CASSQGLRGLNTEAFF. The CDR3, as DNA: TGCGCCAGCAGTCAAGGGCTTCGGGGATTGAACACTGAAGCTTTCTTT.

The J gene is TRBJ2-7, the V gene TRBV2; 9 bases agree with TRBD1. Germline-derived CDR1 and CDR2 are SNHLY and FYNNEI. This CDR3 comprises 15 residues. V lost 6 bases, J lost 4 bases, and 10 bases stayed unmatched. The CDR3 is CASSSPGQGVYEQYF. In DNA, the CDR3 is TGTGCCAGCAGCTCTCCGGGACAGGGCGTGTACGAGCAGTACTTC. Looking up the rest from reference TRBV2 and TRBJ2-7 gives the full variable domain: EPEVTQTPSHQVTQMGQEVILRCVPISNHLYFYWYRQILGQKVEFLVSFYNNEISEKSEIFDDQFSVERPDGSNFTLKIRSTKLEDSAMYFCASSSPGQGVYEQYFGPGTRLTVT.

The chain is built from TRBV19 and TRBJ2-7; 7 nucleotides align to TRBD2. Germline values: CDR1 LNHDA, CDR2 SQIVND (reference sequence). The CDR3 is made up of 15 amino acids. With 1 base clipped from V and 6 bases from J, the junction kept 9 bases outside the gene matches. CDR3: CASSIGGGNYGEQYF. The DNA for the CDR3 is TGTGCCAGTAGTATAGGGGGAGGGAATTATGGCGAGCAGTACTTC.

This clone showed up just a few times. This chain joins TRBV19 and TRBJ1-2; 10 bases agree with TRBD1. V gave up 8 bases and J gave up 3 bases; unmatched junction bases: 9. Germline-derived CDR1 and CDR2 are LNHDA and SQIVND (reference sequence). The CDR3 sequence is 15 residues long. CDR3 loop: CASVQDRGRYYGYTF. CDR3 DNA sequence: TGTGCCAGTGTTCAAGACAGGGGGCGTTACTATGGCTACACCTTC. Complete variable domain (other parts from reference TRBV19 and TRBJ1-2): DGGITQSPKYLFRKEGQNVTLSCEQNLNHDAMYWYRQDPGQGLRLIYYSQIVNDFQKGDIAEGYSVSREKKESFPLTVTSAQKNPTAFYLCASVQDRGRYYGYTFGSGTRLTVV.

This rearrangement joins TRBV6-5 to TRBJ2-2; D is ambiguous. This CDR3 contains 12 residues. V lost 4 bases, J lost 9 bases, and 9 bases lay in between. From germline, CDR1 is MNHEY and CDR2 SVGAGI. This CDR3 reads CASSLSGRELFF. CDR3 DNA: TGTGCCAGCAGTTTGTCTGGCCGGGAGCTGTTTTTT.

This clone has only a few counts. This rearrangement joins TRBV19 to TRBJ1-2; D not resolved. This CDR3 spans 14 amino acids. Deletions cut 4 bases from V and 4 bases from J, with 13 bases between. Germline CDR1 reads LNHDA; CDR2 reads SQIVND (reference sequence). CDR3 sequence reads: CASSRNSGRYGYTF. CDR3 DNA: TGTGCCAGTAGTAGAAACAGTGGCCGCTATGGCTACACCTTC.

This chain joins TRBV2 and TRBJ1-1; D gene unclear. Germline V gives CDR1 SNHLY, CDR2 FYNNEI. Trimming removed 3 bases from V and 1 base from J, with 21 bases in between. The CDR3 runs 18 residues. The CDR3 bases are TGTGCCAGCAGTGATCCGGTAGGAGGGTCGGGAAGGAACACTGAAGCTTTCTTT. Residues: CASSDPVGGSGRNTEAFF.

The chain carries TRBV11-2 and TRBJ1-4; D remains ambiguous. The germline V gene encodes CDR1 SGHAT and CDR2 FQNNGV. The CDR3 sequence is 13 residues long. V lost 4 bases, J lost 5 bases, and 8 bases lay in between. CDR3 nucleotide sequence: TGTGCCAGCAGCTCGAACACGAATGAAAAACTGTTTTTT. It yields the protein CASSSNTNEKLFF.

This chain joins TRBV27 and TRBJ1-5; D is undetermined. Germline CDR1 reads MNHEY; CDR2 reads SMNVEV (reference sequence). The V end lost 6 bases, the J end lost 0 bases, and 9 bases lay between the germline ends. CDR3 length: 14 amino acids. CDR3 DNA sequence: TGTGCCAGCAGGAAACAGTATAGCAATCAGCCCCAGCATTTT. Translating it yields CASRKQYSNQPQHF.

V is TRBV10-3 and J is TRBJ2-6, with 11 bases aligning to TRBD2. Germline CDR1 reads ENHRY; CDR2 reads SYGVKD. V shed 9 bases, J shed 0 bases, and the junction held 4 bases outside the gene matches. This CDR3 comprises 16 residues. This chain's CDR3 is CAIGTSGISGANVLTF. The CDR3 DNA reads as TGTGCCATTGGGACTAGCGGTATCTCTGGGGCCAACGTCCTGACTTTC.

This sequence joins TRBV5-4 and TRBJ2-7; D is possibly TRBD2 (7 bases). V was clipped by 4 bases and J by 0 bases, with 20 bases between them. The CDR3 spans 17 residues. Germline V gene sequence: CDR1 SGHNT, CDR2 YYREEE (reference sequence). CDR3 sequence (DNA): TGTGCCAGCAGCCCTTGGGTGGGGGGGCGGAGCTCCTACGAGCAGTACTTC. It is translated as CASSPWVGGRSSYEQYF.

This clone has a handful of counts. The rearrangement joins TRBV11-1 to TRBJ1-2; maybe TRBD1 (5 bases). The V and J ends lost 7 bases and 3 bases respectively, with 15 bases between them. The length of the CDR3 is 14 residues. Per the germline V gene, CDR1 is SGHAT and CDR2 is FQDESV (reference sequence). In DNA form, the CDR3 reads TGTGCCAGCACCGACGACCCGGGGGACTATGGCTACACCTTC. Translated: CASTDDPGDYGYTF.

The V gene is TRBV5-4, the J gene TRBJ2-5, with TRBD1 matching over 11 bases. The CDR3 spans 14 residues. The germline CDR1 and CDR2 sequences are SGHNT and YYREEE (reference sequence). Trimming removed 4 bases from V and 7 bases from J; junction bases left unmatched: 6. The CDR3 DNA is TGTGCCAGCAGCGGATCGGGACAGGGGGGGACCCAGTACTTC. It is translated as CASSGSGQGGTQYF.

V gene TRBV7-8 combines with J gene TRBJ2-3; no definite D call. Trimming took 5 bases from V and 0 from J, leaving 6 bases between them. The CDR3 runs 13 residues. The germline gives CDR1 SGHVS, CDR2 FQNEAQ. In nucleotides, the CDR3 is TGTGCCAGCAGCCCTTTGAGCACAGATACGCAGTATTTT. Its protein product is CASSPLSTDTQYF.

This chain joins TRBV5-1 and TRBJ2-1; 8 nucleotides match TRBD2. The junction had 4 bases not matched to a gene; V was cut back by 2 bases and J by 6 bases. The CDR3 sequence is 14 residues long. The germline gives CDR1 SGHRS, CDR2 YFSETQ. CDR3 in amino acids: CASSFPGGGNEQFF. CDR3 nucleotides: TGCGCCAGCAGCTTCCCGGGGGGGGGCAATGAGCAGTTCTTC.

In DNA form, the CDR3 reads TGTGCCAGCAGTTTAGGACAGGGTAGCCACGAGCAGTACGTC. Protein product: CASSLGQGSHEQYV. The chain has TRBV27 and TRBJ2-7; 8 bases match TRBD1. With V trimmed by 2 bases and J by 5 bases, 5 bases remained unmatched. This CDR3 region has 14 residues. Germline V gene data show CDR1 as MNHEY and CDR2 as SMNVEV (reference sequence).

This chain links TRBV5-6 with TRBJ1-2, with D hard to call. Germline V gives CDR1 SGHDT, CDR2 YYEEEE. This CDR3 has 15 amino acids. V lost 4 bases to trimming and J lost 0 bases, with 13 bases between them. CDR3 sequence reads: CASSEYNVANYGYTF. DNA of the CDR3: TGTGCCAGCAGCGAATACAACGTTGCTAACTATGGCTACACCTTC.

The V gene is TRBV7-2, the J gene TRBJ2-1; D unresolved. Trimming removed 2 bases at V and 0 bases at J, with 11 bases between. The germline CDR1 and CDR2 sequences are SGHTA and FQGNSA. The CDR3 extends over 16 amino acids. CDR3 residues: CASSLSIESSYNEQFF. For the CDR3, the DNA is TGTGCCAGCAGCTTAAGTATCGAGAGCTCCTACAATGAGCAGTTCTTC.

The genes are TRBV12-5 and TRBJ2-5; TRBD2 agrees at 11 bases. Looked up from germline, CDR1 is LGHNT and CDR2 is FRNRAP. The CDR3 runs to 16 residues. V gave up 5 bases and J gave up 1 base; unmatched junction bases: 6. The CDR3 DNA is TGTGCTAGTGGTCCCGGGACTAGCGGAACCCAAGAGACCCAGTACTTC. It translates to CASGPGTSGTQETQYF. Full variable domain (remainder filled in from reference TRBV12-5 and TRBJ2-5): DARVTQTPRHKVTEMGQEVTMRCQPILGHNTVFWYRQTMMQGLELLAYFRNRAPLDDSGMPKDRFSAEMPDATLATLKIQPSEPRDSAVYFCASGPGTSGTQETQYFGPGTRLLVL.

The V call is TRBV6-5, the J call TRBJ2-7, with D unclear. CDR1 is MNHEY, CDR2 SVGAGI, per germline. V was trimmed by 2 bases and J by 2 bases, leaving 13 bases between them. The CDR3 length is 15 residues. This CDR3 is CASSYLGGTTYEQYF. DNA for the CDR3: TGTGCCAGCAGTTACCTCGGCGGTACCACCTACGAGCAGTACTTC.

This clone came up a few times. The CDR3 is CASSSRTASGNTIYF. DNA for the CDR3: TGTGCCAGCAGCTCCCGGACAGCTTCTGGAAACACCATATATTTT. The rearrangement joins TRBV13 to TRBJ1-3; weak D call: TRBD1 (6 bases). CDR1 is PRHDT and CDR2 is FYEKMQ in the germline V gene (reference sequence). Trimming took off 4 bases at V and 1 base at J, with 11 bases between the two ends. The CDR3 sequence is 15 residues long.

The chain carries TRBV10-3 and TRBJ1-1, with D tentatively TRBD1 (5 bases). V was clipped by 2 bases and J by 4 bases, with 5 bases between them. The CDR3 has 12 amino acids. In germline, CDR1 is ENHRY, CDR2 SYGVKD. The CDR3 is CAISETGTEAFF. The CDR3 DNA sequence: TGTGCCATCAGTGAGACAGGCACTGAAGCTTTCTTT.

CDR3 coding DNA: TGTGCCAGCAGCTCCGGGGGGGCTAACTATGGCTACACCTTC. Translated, it gives CASSSGGANYGYTF. The V and J genes are TRBV28 and TRBJ1-2; D perhaps matches TRBD1 (5 bases). The CDR3 consists of 14 residues. The V and J ends lost 6 bases and 0 bases respectively, with 11 bases between them. Looked up from germline, CDR1 is MDHEN and CDR2 is SYDVKM.

The chain carries TRBV6-1 and TRBJ2-1; 7 bases match TRBD2. CDR1 is MNHNS, CDR2 SASEGT, per germline. V was clipped by 3 bases and J by 4 bases; unmatched bases: 6. The CDR3 totals 15 residues. The CDR3, as DNA: TGTGCCAGCAGTGAGGGAGGGAGGTGGTACAATGAGCAGTTCTTC. Its protein product is CASSEGGRWYNEQFF.

V is TRBV5-1 and J is TRBJ2-1; D gene unclear. The germline V gene encodes CDR1 SGHRS and CDR2 YFSETQ. The CDR3 is 13 residues long. V shed 5 bases and J shed 4 bases, with 10 bases lying between them. The CDR3 here is CASRPNIYNEQFF. Written as DNA, the CDR3 is TGCGCCAGCAGACCAAACATATACAATGAGCAGTTCTTC.

The CDR3 loop is CASSLEPGETQYF. CDR3 nucleotide sequence: TGTGCCAGCAGCTTGGAACCGGGGGAGACCCAGTACTTC. The chain combines TRBV5-4 with TRBJ2-5, with a tentative D call TRBD2 (5 bases). Germline values: CDR1 SGHNT, CDR2 YYREEE (reference sequence). V gave up 0 bases and J gave up 5 bases, with 8 bases separating them. The length of the CDR3 is 13 residues.

The chain joins TRBV5-4 to TRBJ2-6; 9 nucleotides align to TRBD2. V lost 0 bases to trimming and J lost 0 bases; unmatched junction nucleotides: 1. Germline loops: CDR1 SGHNT, CDR2 YYREEE (reference sequence). The CDR3 consists of 17 residues. CDR3 sequence: CASSLASGASGANVLTF. CDR3 DNA sequence: TGTGCCAGCAGCTTGGCTAGCGGGGCCTCTGGGGCCAACGTCCTGACTTTC.

The DNA for the CDR3 is TGTGCCAGTAGTACCCGCCTGGACAGCCAAGAGACCCAGTACTTC. It yields the protein CASSTRLDSQETQYF. This sequence joins TRBV19 and TRBJ2-5; TRBD1 might be the D (6 bases). This CDR3 has 15 residues. CDR1 and CDR2 from the germline V gene are LNHDA and SQIVND (reference sequence). The ends were cut back, 4 bases at V and 1 base at J, with 13 bases in the middle. The whole variable domain, filled in from reference TRBV19 and TRBJ2-5, reads DGGITQSPKYLFRKEGQNVTLSCEQNLNHDAMYWYRQDPGQGLRLIYYSQIVNDFQKGDIAEGYSVSREKKESFPLTVTSAQKNPTAFYLCASSTRLDSQETQYFGPGTRLLVL.

This chain links TRBV28 with TRBJ1-1, with a weak D call TRBD1 (6 bases). The CDR3 is 12 residues long. V was clipped by 7 bases and J by 7 bases, with 13 bases between them. Looked up from germline, CDR1 is MDHEN and CDR2 is SYDVKM. The CDR3 DNA is TGTGCCAGCACCAGGGAGACAGGTGAAGCTTTCTTT. Translation: CASTRETGEAFF.

The chain links TRBV13 to TRBJ1-1; no reliable D call. Trimming removed 5 bases at V and 1 base at J, with 5 bases between. The CDR3 runs 12 residues. Germline CDR1 and CDR2: PRHDT and FYEKMQ (reference sequence). The CDR3 nucleotides read TGTGCCAGCAGCCTAAGGAACACTGAAGCTTTCTTT. Protein: CASSLRNTEAFF.